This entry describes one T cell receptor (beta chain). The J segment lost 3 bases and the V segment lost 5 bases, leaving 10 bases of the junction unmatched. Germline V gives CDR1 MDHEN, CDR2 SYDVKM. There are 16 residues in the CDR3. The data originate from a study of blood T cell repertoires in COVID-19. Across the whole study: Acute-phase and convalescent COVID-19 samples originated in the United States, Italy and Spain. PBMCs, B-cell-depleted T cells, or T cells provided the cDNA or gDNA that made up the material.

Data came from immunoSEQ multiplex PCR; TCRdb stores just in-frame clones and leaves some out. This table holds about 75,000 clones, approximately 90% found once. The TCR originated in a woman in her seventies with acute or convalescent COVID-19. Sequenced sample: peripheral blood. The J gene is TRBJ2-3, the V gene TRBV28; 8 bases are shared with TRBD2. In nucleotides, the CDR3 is TGTGCCAGCAGTCCCCACACCAGCGGGAGAACAGATACGCAGTATTTT. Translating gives CASSPHTSGRTDTQYF.